The T cell receptor (beta chain) described here comes from a study of blood T cell repertoires in COVID-19. In the study overall: Samples representing acute and convalescent COVID-19 were sourced from the United States, Italy and Spain. Nucleic acid was either cDNA or gDNA, and it came from T cells, B-cell-depleted T cells, or PBMCs.

V lost 4 bases to trimming and J lost 5 bases; unmatched junction nucleotides: 4. The V gene's germline CDR1 is SNHLY and CDR2 FYNNEI. The CDR3 has 15 amino acids. This clone was counted once. Authors' data handling: Reference gene primers were amplified, and this amplification served to estimate nucleated cell counts. Using immunoSEQ multiplex PCR, the repertoire was profiled, and TCRdb retains in-frame clones only, with some absent. Clone size and the V and J calls come from that table; the DNA yielded D and trimming. The sample has tens of thousands of clones, about 92% seen once; the top ten hold about 3.1%.

This TCR came from a human donor in a cohort sampled during active COVID-19. The chain joins TRBV2 to TRBJ1-6; 8 bases line up with TRBD1. The material sequenced was peripheral blood. The DNA for the CDR3 is TGTGCCAGCAGTGTAGAGGGACAGGATAATTCACCCCTCCACTTT. Translating it yields CASSVEGQDNSPLHF.